The rows below give T cell receptor beta chains drawn from one sample of a study of Ad26.COV2.S vaccination and SARS-CoV-2 variants. Sequencing used immunoSEQ multiplex PCR; TCRdb keeps in-frame clones, though not all of them. The sample consists of roughly 420,000 clones, roughly 87% of them appearing once. The source material was peripheral blood, sampled in a trial of Ad26.COV2.S vaccine versus placebo. All receptors derive from a person aged 18-65 years who received the Ad26.COV2.S COVID-19 vaccine or a placebo. The CDR3 runs from the conserved cysteine through the conserved F or W. The D gene is left open where the match is weak. Where a row states a size, it is once, few, many or the class of an expanded clone; other rows omit it.

v_call	clone_size	d_call	j_call	cdr3_nt	cdr3_aa
TRBV18	few	TRBD1	TRBJ1-2	TGTGCCAGCTCACTGGGCACAGGGGCTCCCTATGGCTACACCTTC	CASSLGTGAPYGYTF
TRBV6-1	.	.	TRBJ2-7	TGTGCCAGCAGTGAAGCGAGGACGGGCTCCTACGAGCAGTACTTC	CASSEARTGSYEQYF
TRBV25-1	.	.	TRBJ2-3	TGTGCCAGCAGCTGGCTCGCAGGGTCAGATACGCAGTATTTT	CASSWLAGSDTQYF
TRBV18	.	.	TRBJ2-3	TGTGCCAGCTCTAATCTAGAGAACAGGTTAACTAGCACAGATACGCAGTATTTT	CASSNLENRLTSTDTQYF
TRBV29-1	.	.	TRBJ1-2	TGCAGCGTTGTGGAGGGTTGGGGCTACACCTTC	CSVVEGWGYTF
TRBV11-2	.	.	TRBJ2-1	TGTGCCAGCAGCTTAGTCCCCCCCGGGAGAGGGCTGGATGAGCAGTTCTTC	CASSLVPPGRGLDEQFF
TRBV28	.	.	TRBJ2-5	TGTGCCAGCAGTTTCATGCTAGCAGAGACCCAGTACTTC	CASSFMLAETQYF
TRBV7-2	once	.	TRBJ1-2	TGTGCCAGCAGCTTAAGGCGAGAGGGCTACACCTTC	CASSLRREGYTF
TRBV28	.	.	TRBJ2-6	TGTGCCAGCAGTTTTTACGTCTCTGGGGCCAACGTCCTGACTTTC	CASSFYVSGANVLTF
TRBV27	.	.	TRBJ2-5	TGTGCCAGCAGTCGGACCTTGAAAGAGACCCAGTACTTC	CASSRTLKETQYF
TRBV6-5	.	TRBD1	TRBJ2-5	TGTGCCAGCAGTTGGGACAGGGAGAAGACCCAGTACTTC	CASSWDREKTQYF
TRBV5-1	.	.	TRBJ2-2	TGCGCCAGCAGCCCTACCGGGAGTCGGTCCGGGGAGCTGTTTTTT	CASSPTGSRSGELFF
TRBV18	.	TRBD2	TRBJ2-3	TGTGCCAGCTCACCAACTAGCGGGGGAACAGATACGCAGTATTTT	CASSPTSGGTDTQYF
TRBV24-1	.	.	TRBJ2-5	TGTGCCACCAGTGATTTGGGGCCGCCTGGGACCCAGTACTTC	CATSDLGPPGTQYF
TRBV14	.	.	TRBJ2-7	TGTGCCAGCAGCCAGGGGGCCGGCTCCTCGTTCTACGAGCAGTACTTC	CASSQGAGSSFYEQYF
TRBV25-1	.	.	TRBJ1-2	TGTGCCAGCAGATCACCTGGCTATGGCTACACCTTC	CASRSPGYGYTF
TRBV10-3	.	TRBD2	TRBJ2-5	TGTGCCATCAGTGAGGGACTAGCGGGAGGTCAAGAGACCCAGTACTTC	CAISEGLAGGQETQYF
TRBV18	.	.	TRBJ2-2	TGTGCCAGCTCACCAATGTCGGCCAACACCGGGGAGCTGTTTTTT	CASSPMSANTGELFF
TRBV24-1	.	.	TRBJ1-2	TGTGCCACCAGTGATTTCTCTTGGGGCTACACCTTC	CATSDFSWGYTF
TRBV28	.	.	TRBJ1-5	TGTGCCAGCAGTATAACGGGTCTTAAGGGGAATCAGCCCCAGCATTTT	CASSITGLKGNQPQHF
TRBV10-3	.	.	TRBJ1-2	TGTGCCATCAGTGGCACTGCGAGTGGTAATGGCTACACCTTC	CAISGTASGNGYTF
TRBV24-1	once	TRBD2	TRBJ2-1	TGTGCCACCAGTGTGACGGGAGGGCCGGGGTATGAGCAGTTCTTC	CATSVTGGPGYEQFF
TRBV7-9	.	TRBD1	TRBJ2-5	TGTGCCAGCAGCTTACCACAGGGGGCTGGGTTCCAAGAGACCCAGTACTTC	CASSLPQGAGFQETQYF
TRBV4-2	.	.	TRBJ1-2	TGTGCCAGCAGCCAAGCGACTAAAGACTATGGCTACACCTTC	CASSQATKDYGYTF
TRBV6-5	.	.	TRBJ1-5	TGTGCCAGCAGCCGTACAGGCCGGCTAGAGCCCCAGCATTTT	CASSRTGRLEPQHF
TRBV11-2	.	.	TRBJ1-2	TGTGCCAGCACCAACCAGGGAAACGGCTACACCTTC	CASTNQGNGYTF
TRBV7-3	.	.	TRBJ1-1	TGTGCCAGCAGCGTCCACCCACACACTGAAGCTTTCTTT	CASSVHPHTEAFF
TRBV6-2/TRBV6-3	few	.	TRBJ2-2	TGTGCCAGCAGCCCCGCTAGGAGGCTAAACACCGGGGAGCTGTTTTTT	CASSPARRLNTGELFF
TRBV18	.	.	TRBJ1-3	TGTGCCAGCTCACCACCGAGCAACTCTGGAAACACCATATATTTT	CASSPPSNSGNTIYF
TRBV4-1	.	.	TRBJ1-1	TGCGCCAGCAGCCAAGGGACCTCCAGGGTCGCTGAAGCTTTCTTT	CASSQGTSRVAEAFF
TRBV24-1	.	.	TRBJ2-3	TGTGCCACCAGTGATTCGCCCCTACGAGATACGCAGTATTTT	CATSDSPLRDTQYF
TRBV19	once	.	TRBJ1-4	TGTGCCACCGTGGGGGCTGGAGATGAAAAACTGTTTTTT	CATVGAGDEKLFF
TRBV28	.	TRBD1	TRBJ1-4	TGTGCCAGCAGCCCCCTGACAGGGTTAGCTAATGAAAAACTGTTTTTT	CASSPLTGLANEKLFF
TRBV5-8	.	.	TRBJ2-2	TGTGCCAGCATACGGAGTCCGGGGAACACCGGGGAGCTGTTTTTT	CASIRSPGNTGELFF
TRBV7-2	.	.	TRBJ2-3	TGTGCCAGCAGCGCGGGTGTTCATACGCAGTATTTT	CASSAGVHTQYF
TRBV11-2	.	TRBD1	TRBJ1-2	TGTGCCAGCAGCTTAGGGGCAGGGGGATATGGCTACACCTTC	CASSLGAGGYGYTF
TRBV4-3	few	TRBD1	TRBJ1-4	TGCGCCAGCAGCCGACGACAGGGGCCCAATGAAAAACTGTTTTTT	CASSRRQGPNEKLFF
TRBV7-2	.	.	TRBJ1-1	TGTGCCAGCAGCTTAGCTGAGAACACTGAAGCTTTCTTT	CASSLAENTEAFF
TRBV5-6	.	.	TRBJ1-2	TGTGCCAGCAGCTTGTTGGGTCGCGACTCTAACTATGGCTACACCTTC	CASSLLGRDSNYGYTF
TRBV5-1	.	.	TRBJ2-3	TGCGCCAGCAGCCCCGGACTGGGGGGAACAGATACGCAGTATTTT	CASSPGLGGTDTQYF
TRBV21-1	.	.	TRBJ2-4	TGTGCCAGTCAGGGGCTATCCAACGAAAACATTCAGTACTTC	CASQGLSNENIQYF
TRBV7-3	.	.	TRBJ1-3	TGTGCCAGCAGCCGTAACCCTGGAAACACCATATATTTT	CASSRNPGNTIYF
TRBV13	.	.	TRBJ2-1	TGTGCCAGCAGTCTAACGCGCTCCTACAATGAGCAGTTCTTC	CASSLTRSYNEQFF
TRBV10-3	.	.	TRBJ2-1	TGTGCCATCAGTGAGTTGGCTAGCCAAAATGAGCAGTTCTTC	CAISELASQNEQFF
TRBV9	.	TRBD1	TRBJ1-2	TGTGCCAGCAGCGCGATGGGGACAGTCTACACCTTC	CASSAMGTVYTF
TRBV6-1	once	.	TRBJ2-1	TGTGCCAGCAGTCGCGGCTCCTACAATGAGCAGTTCTTC	CASSRGSYNEQFF